This TCR beta chain appears in the sequencing data of a study of regulatory T cells in long-lasting Graves disease. Whole-study context: Graves' patients who were just diagnosed had used antithyroid drugs for under 3 months. Study results and caveats: Patients with persistent disease showed a bias toward TRBV28, TRBJ1-2 and TRBJ2-5.

In building TCR beta libraries, iRepertoire HTBI primers were used together with Arm-PCR of CDR3 regions. MiXCR, applied by TCRdb to the multiplex PCR reads, yields one record per CDR3 protein. This table has under 700,000 distinct CDR3 sequences, around 16% appearing once. The CDR3 is made up of 11 amino acids. The sample's time point: newly diagnosed GD, antithyroid drugs for less than 3 months. From RNA extracted from PBMCs, the TCR library was made. In each case, Graves' disease was diagnosed per American Thyroid Association guidelines. With respect to this clonotype: Antigen: not known. A read error may account for a junction end that differs from germline.

These data were also reused for a study on T cells in Graves' hyperthyroidism and ophthalmopathy.

Sequenced material: peripheral blood mononuclear cells (PBMCs), taken at new diagnosis, from a patient treated with antithyroid drugs. The origin of this receptor is a woman between 40 and 65 years old with Graves disease. The rearrangement links TRBV12-3 or TRBV12-4 to TRBJ1-1; no firm D call. The CDR3 spells CASSSRNQALF. For the CDR3, the DNA is TGTGCCAGCAGTTCCCGGAACCAAGCTCTCTTT.